This entry describes one T cell receptor beta chain. The CDR3 loop spans 16 amino acids. The V gene's germline CDR1 is MNHEY and CDR2 SVGAGI. The trim removed 0 bases at V and 3 bases at J, leaving 8 bases unmatched. The assay was immunoSEQ multiplex PCR, and TCRdb's table has in-frame clones only and misses some. The sample shows 100,000 to 150,000 clones, roughly 80% of them seen only once. This sample was included in a study of blood T cell repertoires in COVID-19. The J gene is TRBJ2-7, the V gene TRBV6-5; 7 bases are shared with TRBD1. Sequenced input: peripheral blood. The TCR comes from a man older than 75 with COVID-19, enrolled during active disease. CDR3 loop: CASSYSKGQPIYEQYF. The DNA for the CDR3 is TGTGCCAGCAGTTACTCGAAGGGACAGCCGATCTACGAGCAGTACTTC.